The clone carrying this T cell receptor (beta chain) was detected ten times or more. Its antigen is not identified. The germline gene is not matched at one end of the junction; a read error may be the cause. The CDR3 spans 13 residues. Germline CDR1 SGHRS, CDR2 YFSETQ. Exclusions: uncontrolled infection, other autoimmune disease, pregnancy, lactation. Diagnostic decisions used clinical symptoms, serum thyroxine and TRAb, thyroid ultrasound and orbital computed tomography. Amplification yielded TCR beta CDR3 regions, with RNA transcripts as the source. A set of HTBI primers served as the primers for a first-round RT-PCR of the TCR CDR3. TCRdb processed the multiplex PCR reads anew with MiXCR; each CDR3 protein has one entry. The table lists under 250,000 distinct CDR3 sequences, roughly 15% of them singletons. The data stem from a study of T cells in Graves' hyperthyroidism and ophthalmopathy. Whole-study context: Peripheral blood was taken when the disease was first diagnosed, before any treatment began. Study findings and constraints: Model predictions of ophthalmopathy came a median 6.5 months before onset.

V is TRBV5-1 and J is TRBJ1-1, with D uncertain. The TCR comes from a man aged 50 to 59 with Graves' hyperthyroidism. The sequencing input was blood. CDR3 nucleotides: TGTGCCAGCAGCTTAGGTTCAGGCACTGAAGCTTTCTTT. Translated: CASSLGSGTEAFF.